The 23 T cell receptor beta chains below come from one sample, sequenced in a study of tumor-infiltrating lymphocytes in primary liver carcinoma. The source material, about 18-33 mg of unsorted bulk tissue, was used to co-extract RNA and DNA. Starting from 500 ng of total RNA, TCR beta cDNA was produced with a primer in the constant region. Three nested multiplex PCR rounds, a slightly modified ARM-PCR method, built the TCR beta libraries. Each of the first two PCR rounds ran roughly 9 cycles with TRBV1-TRBV30 forward and C-beta reverse primers. TCRdb re-derived calls from the multiplex PCR reads in MiXCR, one entry per CDR3 protein. The sample lists more than 85,000 distinct CDR3 sequences, around 83% occurring once. Sequences were obtained from liver tumor tissue from sampling region 3. Subset defined: tumor region T3, left-lateral pole. The receptor set was obtained from a man between 35 and 55 years old with primary liver carcinoma and hepatitis B virus infection.

This chain connects TRBV5-6 to TRBJ1-2; no clear D. Germline lookup yields CDR1 SGHDT and CDR2 YYEEEE. The CDR3 is made up of 16 amino acids. V shed 3 bases and J shed 2 bases, with 17 bases lying between them. As DNA, the CDR3 is TGTGCCAGCAGCTCCCGCGACAAAATCATCAACTATGGCTACACCTTC. It yields the protein CASSSRDKIINYGYTF.

A remark on this clonotype: An end of the junction does not agree with germline; a read error may underlie this. The chain joins TRBV4-2 to TRBJ2-3; TRBD2 agrees at 14 bases. The CDR3 is made up of 18 amino acids. Germline V CDR1 and CDR2: LGHNA, YNFKEQ. The CDR3, as DNA: TGTGCCAGCAGCCCGGGACTAGCGGGAGAGGCAGGCACAGTTACGCAGTATTTT. This sequence encodes CASSPGLAGEAGTVTQYF.

This clonotype was picked up many times. The J gene is TRBJ2-5, the V gene TRBV4-3; 8 nucleotides agree with TRBD2. Germline values: CDR1 LGHNA, CDR2 YSLEER. This CDR3 is 14 amino acids long. After removal of 1 base from V and 5 bases from J, the junction contained 3 bases not matched to a gene. The CDR3 sequence: CASSQVPGGETQYF. DNA for the CDR3: TGCGCCAGCAGCCAAGTTCCGGGAGGGGAGACCCAGTACTTC.

Details on this clonotype: The CDR3 does not close with the conserved phenylalanine or tryptophan, likely indicating a read error. The DNA is omitted, as the CDR3 cannot be located on it reliably, and the CDR3 follows TCRdb's listing. The chain couples TRBV5-5 to TRBJ2-3; TRBD1, as called in the table, went unchecked against the DNA. CDR1 is SGHKS and CDR2 is YYEKEE in the germline V gene (reference sequence). The CDR3 numbers 15 amino acids, ends counted. This CDR3 is CASSWDRGSSDTQFY.

Concerning this clonotype itself: It is likely a read error, because the conserved phenylalanine at the end of the CDR3 is missing. The limits of the CDR3 on the DNA are not certain, so only TCRdb's listed CDR3 is given. The V call is TRBV12-3 or TRBV12-4, the J call TRBJ2-1; the D segment call TRBD1 is taken from the table without a DNA check. Inclusive of both ends, the CDR3 amounts to 16 amino acids. The CDR3 protein is CASSPPGTGPYNEHFI.

The chain uses TRBV6-2 or TRBV6-3 and TRBJ2-5; the match to TRBD2 covers 8 bases. Germline V lookup: CDR1 MNHEY, CDR2 SVGEGT. The length of the CDR3 is 17 residues. The DNA of the CDR3 is TGTACTAGCAGTCTCTCTACAGCGGGAGACCAAAAAGAGACCCAGTACTTC. As protein: CTSSLSTAGDQKETQYF.

Remarks on this clonotype: Lacking the conserved final phenylalanine or tryptophan, this CDR3 likely reflects a read error. The DNA is left out, because the CDR3 cannot be placed on it with certainty; the CDR3 is given as TCRdb lists it. The chain is built from TRBV12-3 or TRBV12-4 and TRBJ1-2; the tabulated D call, TRBD1, remains unverified against the DNA. The CDR3 has 13 amino acids, counting both end residues. The CDR3 sequence is CAGSLTGLVGCSY.

Notes on this clonotype: The junction departs from germline at one end; a sequencing error may be responsible. The chain joins TRBV11-1 to TRBJ2-7; D might be TRBD1 (6 bases). This CDR3 has 13 amino acids. Germline CDR1 and CDR2: SGHAT and FQDESV (reference sequence). DNA for the CDR3: TGTGCCAGTAGGGGGAGTCCATCCTATGAGCAGTACTTC. Its translation: CASRGSPSYEQYF.

The V call is TRBV7-2, the J call TRBJ2-3; 10 bases line up with TRBD2. Per germline, CDR1 SGHTA and CDR2 FQGNSA. The CDR3 length is 16 residues. V shed 1 base, J shed 2 bases, and the junction held 3 bases outside the gene matches. CDR3 bases: TGTACCAGCAGCTTAGGTAGCGGGAGGACCACAGATACGCAGTATTTT. Residues: CTSSLGSGRTTDTQYF. Full variable domain (missing parts from reference TRBV7-2 and TRBJ2-3): GAGVSQSPSNKVTEKGKDVELRCDPISGHTALYWYRQSLGQGLEFLIYFQGNSAPDKSGLPSDRFSAERTGGSVSTLTIQRTQQEDSAVYLCTSSLGSGRTTDTQYFGPGTRLTVL.

By share of the sample, this clonotype is medium-sized (0.01 to 0.1%). The V and J genes are TRBV28 and TRBJ2-7, with D possibly TRBD1 on 6 matching bases. Trimming took off 5 bases at V and 3 bases at J, with 14 bases between the two ends. In germline, CDR1 is MDHEN, CDR2 SYDVKM. CDR3 size: 14 residues. CDR3 DNA: TGTGCCAGCAGTCCTCGACAGGAGTACTACGAGCAGTACTTC. Protein sequence: CASSPRQEYYEQYF. Based on the CDR3 plus reference TRBV28 and TRBJ2-7, the full variable domain is DVKVTQSSRYLVKRTGEKVFLECVQDMDHENMFWYRQDPGLGLRLIYFSYDVKMKEKGDIPEGYSVSREKKERFSLILESASTNQTSMYLCASSPRQEYYEQYFGPGTRLTVT.

Comments on this clonotype: The junction and the germline gene differ at one end; a read error may be behind it. CDR3 amino acids: CAGNFPGISGTKNIQYF. In DNA, the CDR3 is TGTGCCGGCAACTTTCCCGGGATTAGCGGGACCAAAAACATTCAATACTTC. V usage is TRBV11-1 and J usage is TRBJ2-4; 8 bases align to TRBD2. The length of the CDR3 is 17 residues. Looked up from germline, CDR1 is SGHAT and CDR2 is FQDESV (reference sequence).

A remark on this clonotype: Relative to the germline gene, one junction end is altered; a read error may explain this. This chain joins TRBV10-2 and TRBJ1-1; TRBD1 is a possible D gene (5 bases). CDR1 is WSHSY, CDR2 SAAADI, per germline. The CDR3 is made up of 14 amino acids. The CDR3 here is CTSKGQHLDTEAFF. The DNA for the CDR3 is TGCACCAGTAAGGGGCAGCATTTGGACACTGAAGCTTTCTTT.

Only a few counts were recorded for this clonotype. This may arise from a read error, as a much more abundant clone is one base away. CDR3 nucleotides: TGTGCCAGCAGCTTAAATCTAGCGGGAAACAATGAGCACTTCTTC. Translating gives CASSLNLAGNNEHFF. This chain joins TRBV7-3 and TRBJ2-1; 9 nucleotides line up with TRBD2. Germline-derived CDR1 and CDR2 are SGHTA and FQGTGA. CDR3 length: 15 residues. The entire variable domain, with the rest obtained from reference TRBV7-3 and TRBJ2-1, is as follows: GAGVSQTPSNKVTEKGKYVELRCDPISGHTALYWYRQSLGQGPEFLIYFQGTGAADDSGLPNDRFFAVRPEGSVSTLKIQRTERGDSAVYLCASSLNLAGNNEHFFGPGTRLTVL.

On this clonotype: Its ends do not fully match the called genes, so a read error is possible. The chain couples TRBV11-2 to TRBJ2-7, with D perhaps matching TRBD1 (5 bases). The CDR3 has 14 amino acids. The germline CDR1 and CDR2 sequences are SGHAT and FQNNGV. The CDR3, as DNA: TGTGCCAGCAGCCCTAACAGGAGCTCCTACGGGCAGTACTTC. Translated: CASSPNRSSYGQYF.

Notes on this clonotype: The missing conserved phenylalanine or tryptophan at the end of this CDR3 makes a read error likely. The chain recombines TRBV29-1 with TRBJ2-2; a weak D match, TRBD2 (5 bases). There are 14 residues in the CDR3. The germline gives CDR1 SQVTM, CDR2 ANQGSEA. The chain's CDR3 is CSVSGPGNAGELFL. The CDR3, as DNA: TGCAGTGTTTCCGGGCCGGGGAACGCCGGGGAGCTGTTTCTT.

Comments on this clonotype: One junction end does not reproduce the germline sequence, and a read error may be involved. The chain couples TRBV6-6 to TRBJ2-7, with D unresolved. Germline-derived CDR1 and CDR2 are MNHNY and SVGAGI (reference sequence). The length of the CDR3 is 14 residues. CDR3 sequence reads: CGSSYSGRFCEQYF. The CDR3 DNA sequence: TGTGGCAGCAGTTACTCTGGCAGGTTCTGCGAGCAGTACTTC.

In regard to this clonotype: One end of the junction varies from germline; a read error may be responsible. The rearrangement links TRBV6-1 to TRBJ2-4, with D possibly being TRBD2 (5 bases). The CDR3 consists of 16 residues. In germline, CDR1 is MNHNS, CDR2 SASEGT. CDR3 sequence reads: CASSEVTLGAINIQYF. The CDR3 coding sequence is TGTGCCAGCAGTGAAGTAACACTGGGAGCCATAAACATTCAGTATTTC.

The chain uses TRBV29-1 and TRBJ2-3; possible D gene TRBD2, 6 bases. The CDR3 extends over 14 amino acids. The germline gives CDR1 SQVTM, CDR2 ANQGSEA. This CDR3 reads CNVDPSEGTDTQYF. The CDR3 DNA reads TGCAATGTGGATCCTAGCGAAGGCACAGATACGCAGTATTTT.

With respect to this clonotype: No conserved phenylalanine or tryptophan is present at the end of the CDR3, so a read error is the likely explanation. This chain uses TRBV29-1 with TRBJ1-1; tentative D call: TRBD1 (5 bases). CDR1 and CDR2 from the germline V gene are SQVTM and ANQGSEA. CDR3 size: 15 residues. CDR3 DNA: TGCAGCGTTGCAAGGGGCTGGGGGATGAACACAGAAGCTTTCCTT. Amino acids: CSVARGWGMNTEAFL.

In this sample, this clonotype turned up a few times. This may come from a read error, since a much larger clone is one base off. CDR3 coding DNA: TGTGCCAGCTACCTTATGGCACCCTGCGACTCTGAAGCTTTCTTT. Protein product: CASYLMAPCDSEAFF. The rearrangement joins TRBV19 to TRBJ1-1, with unresolved D. The germline gives CDR1 LNHDA, CDR2 SQIVND (reference sequence). With 9 bases removed from V and 6 bases from J, the gap between germline ends came to 23 bases. CDR3 size: 15 residues.

Concerning this clonotype: At one end, the junction sequence differs from germline, possibly due to a read error. The chain has TRBV11-2 and TRBJ1-4, with 8 bases lining up with TRBD1. Germline V gene sequence: CDR1 SGHAT, CDR2 FQNNGV. The CDR3 spans 14 residues. The CDR3 is CANNLGQGAEKLLF. In DNA, the CDR3 is TGTGCCAACAACTTAGGGCAGGGGGCTGAAAAACTGCTTTTT.

This clonotype showed up many times. The chain joins TRBV5-1 to TRBJ1-1; 7 bases are shared with TRBD1. Trimming took 6 bases from V and 5 from J; bases not matched to a gene: 10. In germline, CDR1 is SGHRS, CDR2 YFSETQ. The CDR3 runs to 14 residues. The CDR3 region is CASTQGGAYTEAFF. The CDR3, as DNA: TGCGCCAGCACCCAAGGGGGCGCATATACTGAAGCTTTCTTT.

This clonotype appeared a few times. The V call is TRBV30, the J call TRBJ2-1; D call uncertain. The CDR3 runs 15 residues. Germline CDR1 GTSNPN, CDR2 SVGIG (reference sequence). The V gene lost 1 base and the J gene lost 7 bases, with 17 bases spanning the gap. The CDR3 loop is CAWSEGSRGVNEQFF. DNA for the CDR3: TGTGCCTGGAGTGAAGGGTCTAGAGGAGTAAATGAGCAGTTCTTC.